The source of this T cell receptor (beta chain) is a study of memory CD4+ T cells and cytomegalovirus serostatus. Study summary: Donors were healthy Belgian adults, several CMV seropositive and under 30 seronegative.

In regard to this clone: Its antigen is undetermined.

Findings of the study overall: Of under 200 reported CMV TCRbeta sequences, just over 65 were found in memory CD4+ repertoires.

Profiling relied on immunoSEQ multiplex PCR, and the TCRdb table lists in-frame clones only, not all of them. Seen here are some 80,000 clones, around 80% observed once, and the top ten hold around 0.75%. The sort gate was single viable CD3+CD4+CD8-CD45RO+ cells for memory CD4+ T cells. Serum IgG to CMV pp150, pp28, p38 and p52 defined serostatus. Total CD4+ T cells were enriched by CD4 positive selection. The germline CDR1 and CDR2 sequences are ENHRY and SYGVKD. This CDR3 spans 15 amino acids. V was trimmed by 2 bases and J by 5 bases, leaving 13 bases between them. V is TRBV10-3 and J is TRBJ2-1, with D possibly matching TRBD2 (6 bases). The TCR originated in an adult in good health and CMV-seronegative. The sample taken for sequencing was memory CD4+ T cells from blood. The CDR3 is CAISEGSGGNNEQFF. CDR3 coding DNA: TGTGCCATCAGTGAGGGTAGCGGCGGTAACAATGAGCAGTTCTTC.